This note documents a single T cell receptor beta chain sequence. The antigen is undetermined. Individual cDNA molecules received unique molecular identifiers. TCRdb independently ran MiXCR on the 5' RACE reads; one entry per CDR3 protein. The sample lists about 110,000 distinct CDR3 sequences; around 12% were seen once. The CDR3 consists of 18 residues. V trimming: 4 bases; J trimming: 3 bases; junction bases outside the gene matches: 16. The germline CDR1 and CDR2 sequences are MNHEY and SVGAGI. These data belong to a study of early T cells in non-severe SARS-CoV-2 infection. Across the whole study: Sequencing was performed on bulk RNA from unsorted whole blood, leaving chains unpaired. Whole-study findings and limits: The VDJdb matching leaned toward anti-spike CD8 responses and overlooked private and CD4 specificities.

The origin of this receptor is an adult who was a healthcare worker with PCR-confirmed SARS-CoV-2 infection or an uninfected control (not recorded which). V is TRBV6-5 and J is TRBJ1-1; 8 nucleotides agree with TRBD1. Sequences were derived from whole blood, sampled at baseline. The CDR3: CASSSTGQVFRGDTEAFF. CDR3 nucleotide sequence: TGTGCCAGCAGTTCCACGGGACAGGTTTTCCGGGGTGACACTGAAGCTTTCTTT.